This TCR beta chain comes out of a study of blood T cell repertoires in COVID-19 (TCRdb year 2020). Background for the entire study: Samples covering the acute and convalescent phases of COVID-19 were provided by collaborators in the United States, Italy and Spain. The material from the prospective study consisted of cDNA or gDNA derived from T cells, B-cell-depleted T cells, or PBMCs. Samples were obtained from the ongoing ImmuneRACE study (first 160 participants) and from 1,254 subjects provided by 6 global collaborators. The repertoires were released in a freely available public database intended as a resource for research on the immune response to SARS-CoV-2. The dataset comprised deeply sampled blood TCRbeta repertoires from subjects exposed to, actively infected with, or recovered from COVID-19. Where HLA class I and class II types were available, the types were taken from metadata supplied by the sample provider, not from assay-based typing. A de-identified subject ID, COVID-19 status, age in years and sex were almost always included in the sample metadata.

With respect to this clone: The antigen it recognizes is unknown. No quality values exist for individual bases; no much larger clone is one base distant.

Inclusive of the bounding cysteine and phenylalanine, the CDR3 is 13 residues long. Of all the DNA, just the CDR3 is kept, 39 bases in frame from base 1. V trim: 5 bases; J trim: 8 bases; unmatched bases: 9. For CDR1 and CDR2, the germline V gene (reference sequence) lists GTSNPN and SVGIG. In Seattle, one collaborating source enrolled patients while the infection was active and tracked those patients longitudinally over the course of disease. Collaborating institutions collected whole blood in K2EDTA tubes following their own protocols. Collaborator samples were shipped for TCRbeta analysis as frozen whole blood, isolated PBMCs, or DNA extracted from either sample type. Beyond this particular receptor, the publication reports: The amount of clinical and demographic metadata varied by source and participant and was provided uncurated.

TCRbeta CDR3 regions were amplified from genomic DNA using the immunoSEQ Assay, a bias-controlled multiplex PCR. The paper's processing steps were these. Within the assay, amplification of reference gene primers was used to estimate how many nucleated cells each sample contained. To quantify the absolute abundance of each unique TCRbeta CDR3 rearrangement, sequence reads were collapsed and filtered. For each sample, productive Simpson clonality was calculated as the square root of Simpson's diversity index across productive rearrangements. Here the immuneACCESS table is served through TCRdb, limited to in-frame sequences with V and J called. Missing clones are a known gap in these copies; in checked studies unresolved V genes cover under half, and the rest lacks a known reason. V and J calls and clone size are given by that table; D and trimming were obtained from the DNA. This sample comprises some 320,000 clones, roughly 89% of them detected only once. The ten most abundant clones make up over 8.5% of the sample.

This receptor was taken from a woman under 40 with COVID-19, enrolled during active disease. Sequenced input: peripheral blood. The sequence is built from TRBV30 and TRBJ2-1, with 7 junctional bases fitting TRBD2. The CDR3 loop reads CAWGIGGVDEQFF. The DNA reads TGTGCCTGGGGAATTGGGGGGGTGGATGAGCAGTTCTTC.